The rows below give T cell receptor beta chains drawn from one sample of a study of T cell responses to AZD1222 COVID-19 vaccine. The protocol was immunoSEQ multiplex PCR, while the TCRdb copy is restricted to in-frame clones and leaves out a portion. This table has some 140,000 clones, roughly 90% appearing once. The starting material was peripheral blood, obtained on day 0 of MenACWY control vaccination. These receptors all stem from an adult in good health. Both conserved end residues are part of each CDR3. The D gene is left open where the match is weak. Where a row states a size, it is once, few, many or the class of an expanded clone; other rows omit it.

j_call: TRBJ1-4
v_call: TRBV7-9
d_call: TRBD1
clone_size: NA
cdr3_aa: CASSLVAGGYEKLFF
cdr3_nt: TGTGCCAGCAGCTTAGTGGCAGGGGGCTATGAAAAACTGTTTTTT

j_call: TRBJ1-4
v_call: TRBV19
d_call: NA
clone_size: NA
cdr3_aa: CASASGATNEKLFF
cdr3_nt: TGTGCCAGTGCCTCAGGTGCAACTAATGAAAAACTGTTTTTT

j_call: TRBJ1-2
v_call: TRBV3-1/TRBV3-2
d_call: NA
clone_size: NA
cdr3_aa: CASSQGLGYTF
cdr3_nt: TGTGCCAGCAGCCAAGGTTTGGGCTACACCTTC

j_call: TRBJ1-5
v_call: TRBV27
d_call: TRBD1
clone_size: NA
cdr3_aa: CASSQGGSSNQPQHF
cdr3_nt: TGTGCCAGCAGTCAGGGGGGGTCTAGCAATCAGCCCCAGCATTTT

j_call: TRBJ2-1
v_call: TRBV9
d_call: TRBD1
clone_size: NA
cdr3_aa: CASSEGGAYNEQFF
cdr3_nt: TGTGCCAGCAGCGAAGGGGGCGCCTACAATGAGCAGTTCTTC

j_call: TRBJ1-1
v_call: TRBV20-1
d_call: TRBD1
clone_size: NA
cdr3_aa: CSASKGQQSNTEAFF
cdr3_nt: TGCAGTGCTAGTAAGGGACAGCAATCGAACACTGAAGCTTTCTTT

j_call: TRBJ1-3
v_call: TRBV10-3
d_call: NA
clone_size: NA
cdr3_aa: CAISRGRNTIYF
cdr3_nt: TGTGCCATCAGCCGCGGGCGAAACACCATATATTTT

j_call: TRBJ1-1
v_call: TRBV12-5
d_call: NA
clone_size: NA
cdr3_aa: CASAATTAMNTEAFF
cdr3_nt: TGTGCTAGTGCCGCGACGACAGCGATGAACACTGAAGCTTTCTTT

j_call: TRBJ1-6
v_call: TRBV6-1
d_call: NA
clone_size: NA
cdr3_aa: CASSENSRSPLHF
cdr3_nt: TGTGCCAGCAGTGAAAATAGTAGATCACCCCTCCACTTT

j_call: TRBJ2-5
v_call: TRBV5-1
d_call: NA
clone_size: once
cdr3_aa: CASSKGSQETQYF
cdr3_nt: TGCGCCAGCAGTAAGGGTTCGCAAGAGACCCAGTACTTC

j_call: TRBJ1-2
v_call: TRBV19
d_call: TRBD1
clone_size: NA
cdr3_aa: CASSHRDRAYGYTF
cdr3_nt: TGTGCCAGTAGTCACCGGGACAGGGCCTATGGCTACACCTTC

j_call: TRBJ2-7
v_call: TRBV12-5
d_call: NA
clone_size: NA
cdr3_aa: CASGRWTVEQYF
cdr3_nt: TGTGCTAGTGGGCGCTGGACGGTCGAGCAGTACTTC

j_call: TRBJ2-3
v_call: TRBV19
d_call: TRBD2
clone_size: NA
cdr3_aa: CASRRTSGTTDTQYF
cdr3_nt: TGTGCCAGTAGAAGGACTAGCGGGACCACAGATACGCAGTATTTT

j_call: TRBJ1-1
v_call: TRBV18
d_call: NA
clone_size: NA
cdr3_aa: CASSRRQRGDTEAFF
cdr3_nt: TGTGCCAGCTCACGCCGACAGAGAGGTGACACTGAAGCTTTCTTT

j_call: TRBJ2-2
v_call: TRBV5-1
d_call: TRBD2
clone_size: NA
cdr3_aa: CASKRGEGLYTGELFF
cdr3_nt: TGCGCCAGCAAGCGGGGAGAGGGACTATACACCGGGGAGCTGTTTTTT

j_call: TRBJ1-5
v_call: TRBV2
d_call: TRBD1
clone_size: once
cdr3_aa: CASRAGTGFQPQHF
cdr3_nt: TGTGCCAGCAGGGCCGGGACAGGGTTTCAGCCCCAGCATTTT

j_call: TRBJ1-1
v_call: TRBV7-2
d_call: NA
clone_size: NA
cdr3_aa: CASTRLLGGTEAFF
cdr3_nt: TGTGCCAGCACCCGTCTGTTGGGGGGCACTGAAGCTTTCTTT

j_call: TRBJ2-3
v_call: TRBV28
d_call: TRBD1
clone_size: once
cdr3_aa: CASRKTGADTQYF
cdr3_nt: TGTGCCAGCAGAAAGACAGGGGCAGATACGCAGTATTTT

j_call: TRBJ1-1
v_call: TRBV18
d_call: TRBD1
clone_size: NA
cdr3_aa: CASSSGQPEAFF
cdr3_nt: TGTGCCAGCTCATCGGGACAGCCAGAAGCTTTCTTT

j_call: TRBJ2-7
v_call: TRBV4-1
d_call: TRBD1
clone_size: NA
cdr3_aa: CASSQDPGQGTYEQYF
cdr3_nt: TGCGCCAGCAGCCAAGACCCCGGACAGGGGACCTACGAGCAGTACTTC

j_call: TRBJ1-1
v_call: TRBV2
d_call: NA
clone_size: NA
cdr3_aa: CASSLDINTEAFF
cdr3_nt: TGTGCCAGCAGTTTGGACATCAACACTGAAGCTTTCTTT

j_call: TRBJ1-1
v_call: TRBV19
d_call: NA
clone_size: few
cdr3_aa: CASRDQNRRKNTEAFF
cdr3_nt: TGTGCCAGCCGAGACCAGAACAGGAGAAAGAACACTGAAGCTTTCTTT

j_call: TRBJ1-1
v_call: TRBV19
d_call: NA
clone_size: once
cdr3_aa: CASIRSRGGSTEAFF
cdr3_nt: TGTGCCAGTATCCGAAGCAGGGGCGGGAGCACTGAAGCTTTCTTT

j_call: TRBJ2-5
v_call: TRBV29-1
d_call: NA
clone_size: few
cdr3_aa: CSVELAGPNVWYQYF
cdr3_nt: TGCAGCGTTGAACTGGCAGGCCCGAATGTTTGGTACCAGTACTTC

j_call: TRBJ1-3
v_call: TRBV5-5
d_call: NA
clone_size: NA
cdr3_aa: CASRADSGNTIYF
cdr3_nt: TGTGCCAGCCGGGCAGACTCTGGAAACACCATATATTTT

j_call: TRBJ1-1
v_call: TRBV6-5
d_call: NA
clone_size: NA
cdr3_aa: CASTMDGVATEAFF
cdr3_nt: TGTGCCAGCACAATGGATGGAGTGGCGACTGAAGCTTTCTTT

j_call: TRBJ1-6
v_call: TRBV27
d_call: TRBD1
clone_size: NA
cdr3_aa: CASSSDRRSSYNSPLHF
cdr3_nt: TGTGCCAGCAGTTCGGACAGGCGAAGCTCCTATAATTCACCCCTCCACTTT

j_call: TRBJ1-2
v_call: TRBV5-8
d_call: NA
clone_size: NA
cdr3_aa: CASSLGVRAAYGYTF
cdr3_nt: TGTGCCAGCAGCTTGGGGGTCAGGGCAGCCTATGGCTACACCTTC

j_call: TRBJ1-1
v_call: TRBV18
d_call: NA
clone_size: NA
cdr3_aa: CASSPAGGGGAFF
cdr3_nt: TGTGCCAGCTCACCGGCCGGTGGTGGGGGAGCTTTCTTT

j_call: TRBJ2-1
v_call: TRBV2
d_call: NA
clone_size: NA
cdr3_aa: CASSRDGSRNEQFF
cdr3_nt: TGTGCCAGCAGCCGTGACGGGAGCAGGAATGAGCAGTTCTTC

j_call: TRBJ1-5
v_call: TRBV19
d_call: NA
clone_size: NA
cdr3_aa: CASSMGHTSGGNQPQHF
cdr3_nt: TGTGCCAGTAGTATGGGACATACCTCCGGGGGCAATCAGCCCCAGCATTTT

j_call: TRBJ2-1
v_call: TRBV30
d_call: NA
clone_size: once
cdr3_aa: CAWSLPTGTSRFF
cdr3_nt: TGTGCCTGGAGTTTACCCACCGGGACATCTCGGTTCTTC

j_call: TRBJ1-6
v_call: TRBV12-2
d_call: NA
clone_size: NA
cdr3_aa: CASRLERGEIGSPLHF
cdr3_nt: TGTGCAAGTCGCTTAGAAAGGGGGGAAATTGGTTCACCCCTCCACTTT

j_call: TRBJ1-1
v_call: TRBV7-9
d_call: TRBD1
clone_size: NA
cdr3_aa: CASREQGAYTEAFF
cdr3_nt: TGTGCCAGCAGGGAACAGGGGGCTTACACTGAAGCTTTCTTT

j_call: TRBJ2-7
v_call: TRBV7-9
d_call: NA
clone_size: NA
cdr3_aa: CASSTYYEQYF
cdr3_nt: TGTGCCAGCAGCACCTACTACGAGCAGTACTTC

j_call: TRBJ2-1
v_call: TRBV6-2/TRBV6-3
d_call: NA
clone_size: NA
cdr3_aa: CASSSLTSREQFF
cdr3_nt: TGTGCCAGCAGTTCCCTCACTAGCCGTGAGCAGTTCTTC

j_call: TRBJ2-5
v_call: TRBV5-1
d_call: TRBD1
clone_size: NA
cdr3_aa: CASSWAGGNQETQYF
cdr3_nt: TGCGCCAGCAGCTGGGCAGGGGGAAATCAAGAGACCCAGTACTTC

j_call: TRBJ1-5
v_call: TRBV7-2
d_call: NA
clone_size: NA
cdr3_aa: CASSLEGSQPQHF
cdr3_nt: TGTGCCAGCAGCTTAGAGGGTTCTCAGCCCCAGCATTTT

j_call: TRBJ2-2
v_call: TRBV7-3
d_call: NA
clone_size: NA
cdr3_aa: CASSPPTGGAGGRTGELFF
cdr3_nt: TGTGCCAGCAGCCCACCCACCGGCGGGGCAGGGGGGAGGACCGGGGAGCTGTTTTTT